This T cell receptor beta chain was profiled in a study of T cells expressing NK-cell markers. TCRdb re-analyzed the 5' RACE reads; it lists each CDR3 protein once, without DNA. The listing contains more than 400,000 distinct CDR3 sequences. The V gene's germline CDR1 is KGHSH and CDR2 LQKENI. This CDR3 spans 14 amino acids. The TCR originated in a woman aged 18 to 69 in good health. The V gene is TRBV18, the J gene TRBJ2-7. The sequencing input was blood T cells: a sorted CD56 or NKG2C T cell subset, CD4+ or CD8+ T cells, or bulk PBMC T cells (not recorded which). The CDR3 here is CASSPYGDDYEQYF.